This record covers a single T cell receptor (beta chain). The target antigen is unknown. Amplification used 60 Vbeta primers and 13 Jbeta primers. Profiled with immunoSEQ multiplex PCR; TCRdb holds only in-frame clones, not every one. Of about 160,000 clones listed, 75% to 80% are singletons. These data belong to a study of cytomegalovirus exposure and HLA in healthy donors. Study-level information: An analysis done earlier identified 90 million to 120 million unique TCR beta sequences from about 179 million T cells.

Germline V CDR1 and CDR2: LNHNV, YYDKDF (reference sequence). This CDR3 spans 18 amino acids. Trimming removed 0 bases from V and 5 bases from J; junction bases left unmatched: 10. Study-wide points: In a later analysis, V- and J-gene trimming of beta chains associated with a DCLRE1C missense variant, replicated independently. A later analysis showed HLA-associated TCR beta chains outstripping equally common others in clonal expansion. According to a later analysis, most TCR beta chains associated with CMV appeared HLA-restricted.

This receptor was identified in a woman aged 45-65 years in good health and CMV-seropositive. The chain links TRBV15 to TRBJ2-1, with 10 bases matching TRBD2. Sequenced: PBMCs. In nucleotides, the CDR3 is TGTGCCACCAGCAGAGACGCCCAACTAGCGGGAATCGACAATGAGCAGTTCTTC. Its translation is CATSRDAQLAGIDNEQFF.